These T cell receptor beta chains were read from a single sample in a study of blood T cell repertoires in COVID-19. TCRdb's copy holds only in-frame clones and misses some; the assay was immunoSEQ multiplex PCR. The repertoire holds 200,000 or so clones, with 82% as singletons. The material sequenced was peripheral blood. The source of these receptors is a human donor with acute or convalescent COVID-19. The donor label of this sample is uncertain. The CDR3 runs from the conserved cysteine through the conserved F or W. The order of the fields is J gene, D gene, clone size, V gene, CDR3 protein, CDR3 DNA. A D gene is named only where the DNA matches it firmly. Only part of the rows carry a size: once, few, many, or a class if the clone is expanded.

TRBJ2-7	TRBD1	-	TRBV5-4	CASSPGTATYEQYF	TGTGCCAGCAGCCCCGGGACAGCGACCTACGAGCAGTACTTC
TRBJ2-1	-	-	TRBV4-3	CASSRDRGNPNEQFF	TGCGCCAGCAGCCGCGATAGGGGGAACCCGAATGAGCAGTTCTTC
TRBJ1-5	TRBD1	-	TRBV7-9	CASSLGTGASNQPQHF	TGTGCCAGCAGCTTAGGGACAGGGGCGTCTAATCAGCCCCAGCATTTT
TRBJ2-5	TRBD1	-	TRBV5-1	CASSLGGQGNQETQYF	TGCGCCAGCAGCTTGGGGGGACAGGGAAACCAAGAGACCCAGTACTTC
TRBJ1-3	-	-	TRBV5-4	CASSLAGGAGNTIYF	TGTGCCAGCAGCCTAGCGGGTGGTGCCGGAAACACCATATATTTT
TRBJ1-2	TRBD1	-	TRBV9	CASSPPGQGANYGYTF	TGTGCCAGCAGCCCCCCGGGACAGGGGGCTAACTATGGCTACACCTTC
TRBJ2-1	-	-	TRBV3-1/TRBV3-2	CASSPRESYNEQFF	TGTGCCAGCAGCCCCCGGGAGAGCTACAATGAGCAGTTCTTC
TRBJ1-2	TRBD1	-	TRBV4-1	CASSQDWAGGEFGYTF	TGCGCCAGCAGCCAAGATTGGGCAGGGGGCGAGTTCGGCTACACCTTC
TRBJ2-7	TRBD2	-	TRBV2	CASSGTSGRSGEQYF	TGTGCCAGCAGTGGGACTAGCGGGAGGTCTGGGGAGCAGTACTTC
TRBJ2-7	-	-	TRBV20-1	CSARREHEQYF	TGCAGTGCTCGGCGGGAACACGAGCAGTACTTC
TRBJ1-6	-	-	TRBV12-3/TRBV12-4	CVSSMSNSPLHF	TGTGTCAGCAGTATGAGCAATTCACCCCTCCACTTT
TRBJ1-6	TRBD1	-	TRBV30	CAWSPGTGGNSPLHF	TGTGCCTGGAGCCCCGGGACAGGGGGGAATTCACCCCTCCACTTT
TRBJ1-4	TRBD1	few	TRBV5-1	CASSTGTGGEKLFF	TGCGCCAGCAGCACCGGGACAGGCGGGGAAAAACTGTTTTTT
TRBJ2-7	-	-	TRBV2	CASGPGEYF	TGTGCCAGCGGCCCAGGGGAGTACTTC
TRBJ1-1	TRBD1	-	TRBV7-2	CASSPDRGGTEAFF	TGTGCCAGCAGCCCGGACAGGGGAGGGACTGAAGCTTTCTTT
TRBJ1-5	-	-	TRBV6-5	CASSFQGAGNQPQHF	TGTGCCAGCAGTTTCCAGGGCGCAGGGAATCAGCCCCAGCATTTT
TRBJ1-1	-	-	TRBV29-1	CSVNRARNTEAFF	TGCAGCGTTAACAGGGCGAGGAACACTGAAGCTTTCTTT
TRBJ2-2	TRBD2	-	TRBV15	CATSRDLAGPNTGELFF	TGTGCCACCAGCAGAGATCTAGCGGGACCTAACACCGGGGAGCTGTTTTTT
TRBJ1-3	TRBD1	-	TRBV6-5	CASSSGGSGNTIYF	TGTGCCAGCAGTTCAGGGGGGTCTGGAAACACCATATATTTT
TRBJ2-7	TRBD2	-	TRBV7-2	CASRVGSGTSYEQYF	TGTGCCAGCAGGGTCGGGAGCGGGACTTCCTACGAGCAGTACTTC
TRBJ2-7	-	-	TRBV29-1	CSVAHRLTYEQYF	TGCAGCGTTGCACACAGGCTGACCTACGAGCAGTACTTC
TRBJ1-4	-	-	TRBV15	CATSRVSYEKLFF	TGTGCCACCAGCAGAGTCAGTTACGAAAAACTGTTTTTT
TRBJ2-3	-	-	TRBV24-1	CASQAPSTDTQYF	TGTGCCTCTCAAGCGCCTTCCACAGATACGCAGTATTTT
TRBJ1-6	TRBD1	few	TRBV18	CASSSTRDRGNSPLHF	TGTGCCAGCTCATCCACCCGGGACAGGGGGAATTCACCCCTCCACTTT
TRBJ1-2	-	-	TRBV19	CASSRNSYGYTF	TGTGCCAGTAGTAGAAACAGTTATGGCTACACCTTC
TRBJ1-5	-	-	TRBV28	CASTQTVQPQHF	TGTGCCAGCACCCAGACAGTCCAGCCCCAGCATTTT
TRBJ1-5	-	-	TRBV6-1	CASSDGTVSNQPQHF	TGTGCCAGCAGTGACGGGACTGTGAGCAATCAGCCCCAGCATTTT
TRBJ2-7	TRBD2	-	TRBV10-3	CAISPTSGYEQYF	TGTGCCATCAGTCCGACTAGCGGATACGAGCAGTACTTC
TRBJ2-1	TRBD1	-	TRBV28	CASSPPGQGFAEQFF	TGTGCCAGCAGTCCGCCGGGACAGGGTTTTGCTGAGCAGTTCTTC
TRBJ1-1	-	-	TRBV12-3/TRBV12-4	CASSFSGNTEAFF	TGTGCCAGCAGTTTTTCAGGGAACACTGAAGCTTTCTTT
TRBJ2-1	-	once	TRBV20-1	CSARLAIEQFF	TGCAGTGCTAGACTAGCGATTGAGCAGTTCTTC
TRBJ2-2	TRBD2	-	TRBV28	CASREAGEDTGELFF	TGTGCCAGCAGAGAAGCGGGAGAAGACACCGGGGAGCTGTTTTTT
TRBJ2-2	TRBD1	-	TRBV7-9	CASSPRTGNGELFF	TGTGCCAGCAGCCCGCGGACAGGGAACGGGGAGCTGTTTTTT
TRBJ1-6	-	-	TRBV10-3	CAISESPGLGGPLHF	TGTGCCATCAGTGAGTCCCCCGGATTGGGGGGACCCCTCCACTTT
TRBJ1-5	TRBD1	-	TRBV19	CASKDQTGRNQPQHF	TGTGCCAGTAAGGACCAGACAGGGCGGAATCAGCCCCAGCATTTT
TRBJ1-3	TRBD1	-	TRBV5-6	CASSFPGQGIGNTIYF	TGTGCCAGCAGCTTCCCGGGACAGGGGATCGGAAACACCATATATTTT
TRBJ1-1	-	-	TRBV7-8	CASSLGSGTEAFF	TGTGCCAGCAGCTTGGGCAGCGGGACAGAAGCTTTCTTT
TRBJ1-1	-	-	TRBV12-3/TRBV12-4	CASSLVGRGEAFF	TGTGCCAGCAGTTTAGTCGGTCGGGGAGAAGCTTTCTTT
TRBJ1-5	-	-	TRBV5-5	CASSLRSSDQPQHF	TGTGCCAGCAGCTTGCGGAGTAGTGATCAGCCCCAGCATTTT
TRBJ1-1	-	-	TRBV30	CAWSVGGAWTEAFF	TGTGCCTGGAGTGTAGGCGGGGCTTGGACTGAAGCTTTCTTT
TRBJ2-2	TRBD1	once	TRBV4-3	CASSPGDRFAGELFF	TGCGCCAGCAGCCCCGGGGACAGATTTGCCGGGGAGCTGTTTTTT
TRBJ2-2	-	-	TRBV14	CASSLRVGGKAGELFF	TGTGCCAGCAGCCTCCGTGTAGGAGGAAAGGCCGGGGAGCTGTTTTTT
TRBJ2-4	-	-	TRBV11-2	CASSLVVGGIQYF	TGTGCCAGCAGCTTAGTGGTGGGAGGCATTCAGTACTTC
TRBJ1-2	-	-	TRBV12-3/TRBV12-4	CASSYGIARGYTF	TGTGCCAGCAGTTACGGGATTGCGCGTGGCTACACCTTC
TRBJ2-7	-	-	TRBV6-6	CASSEGAGEQYF	TGTGCCAGCAGCGAGGGGGCGGGGGAGCAGTACTTC
TRBJ1-1	-	few	TRBV6-5	CASSYIRGGAEAFF	TGTGCCAGCAGTTACATTAGGGGTGGTGCTGAAGCTTTCTTT
TRBJ2-7	-	-	TRBV4-1	CASSQGGLPSEEQYF	TGCGCCAGCAGCCAAGGGGGCCTGCCCTCGGAGGAGCAGTACTTC
TRBJ2-6	-	-	TRBV28	CASSSTDPGANVLTF	TGTGCCAGCAGTTCAACAGATCCTGGGGCCAACGTCCTGACTTTC
TRBJ1-2	-	-	TRBV7-9	CASSSQTGNYGYTF	TGTGCCAGCAGCTCCCAGACGGGGAACTATGGCTACACCTTC
TRBJ1-3	-	-	TRBV18	CASSPGQSPLNTIYF	TGTGCCAGCTCACCAGGACAGTCTCCCTTAAACACCATATATTTT
TRBJ1-3	-	-	TRBV6-5	CASSWGLTSGNTIYF	TGTGCCAGCAGCTGGGGACTGACCTCTGGAAACACCATATATTTT
TRBJ1-1	TRBD1	-	TRBV5-4	CASSRPGQENTEAFF	TGTGCCAGCAGCCGACCGGGACAGGAGAACACTGAAGCTTTCTTT
TRBJ1-5	TRBD1	-	TRBV18	CASSGQGASNQPQHF	TGTGCCAGCTCCGGACAGGGGGCGAGCAATCAGCCCCAGCATTTT
TRBJ2-1	TRBD2	-	TRBV19	CASRRGGTAYNEQFF	TGTGCCAGTAGGCGGGGGGGGACAGCTTACAATGAGCAGTTCTTC
TRBJ2-3	TRBD2	-	TRBV4-2	CASSQVGIAGGRDTQYF	TGTGCCAGCAGCCAAGTTGGGATAGCGGGAGGCCGAGATACGCAGTATTTT